The 9 T cell receptor beta chains in this list originate from one sample, sequenced in a study of T cells in Graves' hyperthyroidism and ophthalmopathy. Amplified TCR beta CDR3 regions came from RNA transcripts. HTBI primers were employed in a first-round RT-PCR of the TCR CDR3. TCRdb itself ran the multiplex PCR reads through MiXCR, one entry per CDR3 protein. Among about 400,000 distinct CDR3 sequences listed, more than 12% were seen once. Sequencing input: blood. The receptors come from a man in his forties or fifties with Graves' ophthalmopathy.

With respect to this clonotype: A much larger clone sits a single nucleotide away, making a read error possible. The CDR3 protein is CASSPGPCGTGEQFF. The DNA of the CDR3 is TGTGCCAGCAGTCCCGGGCCGTGTGGCACAGGTGAGCAGTTCTTC. V and J are TRBV27 and TRBJ2-1; D might be TRBD1 (5 bases). V was pared by 5 bases and J by 9 bases, with 20 bases between. Germline CDR1 is MNHEY and CDR2 is SMNVEV (reference sequence). The CDR3 is 15 amino acids.

A single count supports this clonotype. The chain combines TRBV5-1 with TRBJ2-7; 11 bases map to TRBD2. V shed 4 bases, J shed 2 bases, and the junction held 8 bases outside the gene matches. The CDR3 totals 16 residues. CDR1 and CDR2 (germline): SGHRS, YFSETQ. The CDR3 loop reads CASSPMTSGNTYEQYF. The CDR3 nucleotides read TGCGCCAGCAGCCCCATGACTAGCGGGAACACCTACGAGCAGTACTTC.

This chain uses TRBV9 with TRBJ2-7; 12 nucleotides agree with TRBD2. The germline CDR1 and CDR2 sequences are SGDLS and YYNGEE. With V trimmed by 0 bases and J by 3 bases, 7 bases remained unmatched. The CDR3 spans 17 residues. For the CDR3, the DNA is TGTGCCAGCAGCGTAGAATCGGGACTAGCGGGCTACTACGAGCAGTACTTC. It specifies CASSVESGLAGYYEQYF. The whole variable domain, filled in from reference TRBV9 and TRBJ2-7, reads DSGVTQTPKHLITATGQRVTLRCSPRSGDLSVYWYQQSLDQGLQFLIQYYNGEERAKGNILERFSAQQFPDLHSELNLSSLELGDSALYFCASSVESGLAGYYEQYFGPGTRLTVT.

The chain uses TRBV4-1 and TRBJ2-7; 7 positions agree with TRBD2. Per the germline V gene, CDR1 is MGHRA and CDR2 is YSYEKL. The ends lost 0 bases at V and 7 bases at J; junction bases unmatched: 12. The CDR3 is made up of 16 amino acids. The CDR3 DNA follows: TGCGCCAGCAGCCAAGATCCGGGGAGGGTTGATCGAGAGCAGTACTTC. This gives the protein CASSQDPGRVDREQYF.

This clonotype was detected ten times or more. J is TRBJ2-5 and V is TRBV5-1; 9 bases map to TRBD1. Germline CDR1 SGHRS, CDR2 YFSETQ. J lost 5 bases, V lost 5 bases, and 4 bases had no gene match. This CDR3 region has 13 residues. CDR3 amino acids: CASRSTGGETQYF. CDR3 coding DNA: TGCGCCAGCAGATCGACAGGGGGGGAGACCCAGTACTTC.

This clonotype came up a few times. The chain couples TRBV20-1 to TRBJ1-1; no firm D call. V shed 2 bases and J shed 2 bases, with 9 bases lying between them. This CDR3 comprises 13 residues. Per germline, CDR1 DFQATT and CDR2 SNEGSKA (reference sequence). The CDR3 here is CSARLGPNTEAFF. DNA of the CDR3: TGCAGTGCTAGATTGGGTCCTAACACTGAAGCTTTCTTT.

This clonotype has a count of ten or more. The chain combines TRBV9 with TRBJ2-5, with 8 nucleotides matching TRBD1. This CDR3 is built from 15 residues. Germline lookup yields CDR1 SGDLS and CDR2 YYNGEE. The trim removed 0 bases at V and 5 bases at J, leaving 6 bases unmatched. CDR3 protein: CASSVEDRARETQYF. The CDR3 coding sequence is TGTGCCAGCAGCGTAGAGGACAGGGCTAGGGAGACCCAGTACTTC. Looking up the rest from reference TRBV9 and TRBJ2-5 gives the full variable domain: DSGVTQTPKHLITATGQRVTLRCSPRSGDLSVYWYQQSLDQGLQFLIQYYNGEERAKGNILERFSAQQFPDLHSELNLSSLELGDSALYFCASSVEDRARETQYFGPGTRLLVL.

This clonotype has only one observation. The chain employs TRBV6-2 or TRBV6-3 and TRBJ2-4, with TRBD1 identical over 7 bases. The CDR3 totals 13 residues. The germline CDR1 and CDR2 sequences are MNHEY and SVGEGT. The trim removed 6 bases at V and 8 bases at J, leaving 7 bases unmatched. The CDR3 bases are TGTGCCAGCAGAAGACAGGGTGCGGACATTCAGTACTTC. Translated, it gives CASRRQGADIQYF.

The table lists this clonotype with a few counts. In DNA form, the CDR3 reads TGTGCCATCAGCGGGACAGGGGAGACAGGCTACACCTTC. This translates into CAISGTGETGYTF. The chain combines TRBV10-3 with TRBJ1-2; 10 bases are a match to TRBD1. The CDR3 has 13 residues. Trimming at V came to 6 bases and at J to 8 bases, leaving 6 bases not matched to a gene. Germline-derived CDR1 and CDR2 are ENHRY and SYGVKD.